This is a list of T cell receptor beta chains from one sample in a study of spatial heterogeneity in lung cancer. Each CDR3 protein gets one entry after TCRdb re-called the 5' RACE reads with MiXCR. The sample records 82,000 or so distinct CDR3 sequences, around an eighth being singletons. Material: PBMCs, obtained at surgery. Receptors were obtained from a male donor with early-stage non-small cell lung cancer. The CDR3 runs from the conserved cysteine through the conserved F or W. The D gene is left open where the match is weak. Rows may omit the clone size; those that give it use once, few, many or a size class.

>.|TRBJ1-2|TRBV3-1|.
TGTGCCAGCAGCCAAGATGGACTTGGGGCCCGGACCTATGGCTACACCTTC
CASSQDGLGARTYGYTF
>TRBD2|TRBJ2-7|TRBV20-1|few
TGCAGTGCTAAGGGGAGGGTCCCCTACGAGCAGTACTTC
CSAKGRVPYEQYF
>.|TRBJ1-5|TRBV19|.
TGTGCCAGTAGTATAGATCTGGAGACTAATCAGCCCCAGCATTTT
CASSIDLETNQPQHF
>TRBD1|TRBJ1-5|TRBV5-1|many
TGCGCCAGCAGCCCGGGGACAGGGTATAGCAATCAGCCCCAGCATTTT
CASSPGTGYSNQPQHF
>.|TRBJ2-2|TRBV7-2|many
TGTGCCAGCAGCTTCAGAGGGAAGAACACCGGGGAGCTGTTTTTT
CASSFRGKNTGELFF
>TRBD2|TRBJ2-7|TRBV9|many
TGTGCCAGCAGCCCCGGGACTAGCGGGGGGTCTTCCGCCTACGAGCAGTACTTC
CASSPGTSGGSSAYEQYF
>.|TRBJ2-1|TRBV10-3|few
TGTGCCACCTCCCGGCCCCAGGACGATGAGCAGTTCTTC
CATSRPQDDEQFF
>.|TRBJ1-1|TRBV19|.
TGTGCCAGTAGCCATGGTATGGCGGTTGGAACTGAAGCTTTCTTT
CASSHGMAVGTEAFF
>TRBD1|TRBJ2-7|TRBV27|many
TGTGCCAGCAGTCCGTTAGGGACAGGGGTCTACGAGCAGTACTTC
CASSPLGTGVYEQYF
>TRBD2|TRBJ2-3|TRBV7-2|few
TGTGCCAGCAGCCCTCCGGGACTAGGGATAGATACGCAGTATTTT
CASSPPGLGIDTQYF
>.|TRBJ2-5|TRBV7-9|.
TGTGCCAGCGGCTCCAGGGAGGAGACCCAGTACTTC
CASGSREETQYF
>.|TRBJ2-1|TRBV27|few
TGTGCCAGCACTTTCGGGGTCGGGGATGAGCAGTTCTTC
CASTFGVGDEQFF
>.|TRBJ2-7|TRBV29-1|many
TGCAGCGTTGCGACGGTCGGGTCCTACGAGCAGTACTTC
CSVATVGSYEQYF
>.|TRBJ1-5|TRBV5-1|few
TGCGCCAGCAGCTTGAGTGGAACCAGCAATCAGCCCCAGCATTTT
CASSLSGTSNQPQHF
>TRBD1|TRBJ2-2|TRBV2|.
TGTGCCAGCACCCTCGACAGGGACACCGGGGAGCTGTTTTTT
CASTLDRDTGELFF
>.|TRBJ2-7|TRBV29-1|.
TGCAGCGTTTTCGATAGGGTCGAGCAGTACTTC
CSVFDRVEQYF
>.|TRBJ2-5|TRBV30|.
TGTGCCTGGTTGAAGGTTGGGGGGCTCGGAGAGACCCAGTACTTC
CAWLKVGGLGETQYF
>.|TRBJ1-2|TRBV4-1|many
TGCGCCAGCAGCCAAGGAGGCGCGGGCTACACCTTC
CASSQGGAGYTF
>.|TRBJ2-2|TRBV3-1|few
TGTGCCAGCAGCCAGAGGGGGTCCGGGGAGCTGTTTTTT
CASSQRGSGELFF
>.|TRBJ2-7|TRBV7-8|few
TGTGCCAGCAGACAAAGGGACACCACCTACGAGCAGTACTTC
CASRQRDTTYEQYF
>.|TRBJ1-5|TRBV20-1|.
TGCAGTGCTTCCGACGGAAGCAATCAGCCCCAGCATTTT
CSASDGSNQPQHF
>.|TRBJ1-2|TRBV12-3/TRBV12-4|.
TGTGCCAGCAGCCCCCCGGATGGGGGCAACATTGGCTACACCTTC
CASSPPDGGNIGYTF
>.|TRBJ1-1|TRBV20-1|.
TGCAGTGCTAGATCGGGGGCGAACACTGAAGCTTTCTTT
CSARSGANTEAFF
>TRBD2|TRBJ2-2|TRBV5-6|.
TGTGCCAGCAGCCCGGCAGGACTAGCGGGGTCCCCCGGAACCGGGGAGCTGTTTTTT
CASSPAGLAGSPGTGELFF
>TRBD1|TRBJ1-1|TRBV6-5|few
TGTGCCAGCAGTTCGGCGGGGCAGGGGGCGACTGAAGCTTTCTTT
CASSSAGQGATEAFF